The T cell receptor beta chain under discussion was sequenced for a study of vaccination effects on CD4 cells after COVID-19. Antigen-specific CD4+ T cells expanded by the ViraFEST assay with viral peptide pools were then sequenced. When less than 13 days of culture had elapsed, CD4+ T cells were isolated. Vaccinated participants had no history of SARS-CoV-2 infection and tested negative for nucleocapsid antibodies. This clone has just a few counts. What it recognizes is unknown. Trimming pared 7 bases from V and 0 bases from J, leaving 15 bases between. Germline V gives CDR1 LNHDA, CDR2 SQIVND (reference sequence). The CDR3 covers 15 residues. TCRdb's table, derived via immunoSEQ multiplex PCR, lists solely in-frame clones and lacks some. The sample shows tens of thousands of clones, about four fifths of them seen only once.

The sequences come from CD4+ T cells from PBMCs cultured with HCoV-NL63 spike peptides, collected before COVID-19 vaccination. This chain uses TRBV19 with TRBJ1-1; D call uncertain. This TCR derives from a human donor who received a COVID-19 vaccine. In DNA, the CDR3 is TGTGCCAGTACCCTAGTGGCAGCAATGAACACTGAAGCTTTCTTT. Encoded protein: CASTLVAAMNTEAFF. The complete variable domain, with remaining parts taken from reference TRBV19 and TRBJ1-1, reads DGGITQSPKYLFRKEGQNVTLSCEQNLNHDAMYWYRQDPGQGLRLIYYSQIVNDFQKGDIAEGYSVSREKKESFPLTVTSAQKNPTAFYLCASTLVAAMNTEAFFGQGTRLTVV.